The clone carrying this T cell receptor (beta chain) has just one count. Its specificity is unknown. CDR3 length: 13 residues. Germline V gene lookup returns CDR1 SNHLY and CDR2 FYNNEI. V lost 4 bases, J lost 5 bases, and 9 bases lay in between. Use of 60 Vbeta and 13 Jbeta primers characterized the PCR. Profiled with immunoSEQ multiplex PCR; TCRdb holds only in-frame clones, not every one. Among under 200,000 clones listed, roughly 70% were seen once. These data originate in a study of cytomegalovirus exposure and HLA in healthy donors. Study background: HLA-typed donors were the source of 86 million or so unique TCRs held in an early data release. Overall study findings and caveats: Some V segments could not be told apart, so they were left out, TRBV6-2 and TRBV6-3 among them. According to a later analysis, most TCR beta chains associated with CMV appeared HLA-restricted. Among donors in an Asian-associated ancestry cluster, a later analysis reportedly found fewer N-insertions than the roughly 610-donor mean.

The material sequenced was PBMCs. The receptor's source is a woman between 45 and 60 years old in good health and CMV-seropositive. This chain connects TRBV2 to TRBJ1-5, with D unclear. The chain's CDR3 is CASSGHGDQPQHF. The CDR3 region has the DNA TGTGCCAGCAGTGGACACGGGGATCAGCCCCAGCATTTT.